A selection of T cell receptor beta chains follows, all from one sample in a study of PD-L1 blockade in urothelial cancer. The assay was immunoSEQ multiplex PCR, and TCRdb's table has in-frame clones only and misses some. The profile shows approximately 34,000 clones, 75% to 85% of them singletons. The sequenced sample was PBMCs, obtained around atezolizumab (anti-PD-L1) treatment. The origin of the receptors is a man in his sixties with urothelial cancer. Each CDR3 is given with its conserved first and last residue. Each record gives: J gene, V gene, clone size, D gene, CDR3 protein, CDR3 DNA. The D gene is left open where the match is weak. Clone size is given for some rows only: seen once, a few or many times, or a class if the clone is expanded.

>TRBJ2-7|TRBV7-9|NA|TRBD2
CASSLVKTSGSYEQYF
TGTGCCAGCAGCTTAGTGAAAACTAGCGGTTCCTACGAGCAGTACTTC
>TRBJ1-3|TRBV11-2|NA|TRBD1
CASSLDKGTGLFSGNTIYF
TGTGCCAGCAGCTTAGATAAGGGGACAGGCCTTTTCTCTGGAAACACCATATATTTT
>TRBJ1-4|TRBV6-6|once|TRBD1
CASSPRRGQNEKLFF
TGTGCCAGCAGTCCCCGCAGGGGACAGAATGAAAAACTGTTTTTT
>TRBJ2-2|TRBV29-1|NA|NA
CSARHTGELFF
TGCAGCGCAAGACATACCGGGGAGCTGTTTTTT
>TRBJ1-3|TRBV19|NA|NA
CASSREHRASGNTIYF
TGTGCCAGTAGTCGCGAACACAGGGCTTCTGGAAACACCATATATTTT
>TRBJ2-3|TRBV30|NA|NA
CAWSPDSPDLLSGTDTQYF
TGTGCCTGGAGCCCGGACAGCCCCGACTTGTTGAGTGGCACAGATACGCAGTATTTT
>TRBJ2-7|TRBV6-5|once|NA
CASSRGHYWYF
TGTGCCAGCAGTCGGGGACATTATTGGTACTTC
>TRBJ2-1|TRBV6-5|NA|TRBD2
CASSYVGLALTNEQFF
TGTGCCAGCAGTTACGTGGGACTAGCACTAACGAATGAGCAGTTCTTC
>TRBJ2-7|TRBV7-8|NA|TRBD1
CASSLEGTGWREQYF
TGTGCCAGCAGCTTAGAAGGGACAGGGTGGCGCGAGCAGTACTTC
>TRBJ2-5|TRBV5-3|NA|NA
CARSQGPGQGGQYF
TGTGCCAGAAGCCAAGGCCCAGGTCAAGGTGGCCAGTACTTC
>TRBJ2-6|TRBV5-1|NA|TRBD1
CASSLVSQGVSSGANVLTF
TGCGCCAGCAGCTTGGTATCGCAGGGGGTTAGCTCTGGGGCCAACGTCCTGACTTTC
>TRBJ1-5|TRBV2|few|NA
CASSGGRVGNQPQHF
TGTGCCAGCAGTGGTGGCAGGGTGGGCAATCAGCCCCAGCATTTT
>TRBJ1-2|TRBV5-1|NA|NA
CASSPGTNYGYTF
TGCGCCAGCAGCCCGGGAACTAACTATGGCTACACCTTC
>TRBJ1-1|TRBV5-1|once|NA
CASSLDRNTEAFF
TGCGCCAGCAGCTTGGACAGGAACACTGAAGCTTTCTTT
>TRBJ1-2|TRBV11-2|NA|TRBD1
CASGRTGEFYGYTF
TGTGCCAGCGGGCGCACAGGGGAATTTTATGGCTACACCTTC
>TRBJ2-2|TRBV6-4|NA|NA
CASTPEGGLGELFF
TGTGCCAGCACCCCCGAAGGAGGGCTCGGGGAGCTGTTTTTT
>TRBJ1-3|TRBV4-2|NA|TRBD1
CASSRDRAQNTIYF
TGTGCCAGCAGCAGAGACAGGGCCCAAAACACCATATATTTT
>TRBJ1-2|TRBV6-1|NA|NA
CASSEGRTVYGYTF
TGTGCCAGCAGTGAAGGGAGGACAGTGTATGGCTACACCTTC
>TRBJ1-1|TRBV7-2|NA|NA
CASSYGQRSEAFF
TGTGCCAGCAGCTACGGACAGAGATCTGAAGCTTTCTTT
>TRBJ1-1|TRBV7-8|NA|NA
CASSLDGGRTEAFF
TGTGCCAGCAGCTTAGACGGGGGGAGGACTGAAGCTTTCTTT
>TRBJ1-5|TRBV7-9|NA|NA
CASSLAGPGGNQPQHF
TGTGCCAGCAGCTTAGCAGGCCCGGGGGGCAATCAGCCCCAGCATTTT
>TRBJ2-5|TRBV7-6|NA|NA
CASSPDSQETQYF
TGTGCCAGCAGCCCAGACAGCCAAGAGACCCAGTACTTC
>TRBJ2-2|TRBV30|medium-sized|NA
CAWSLGVGTGELFF
TGTGCCTGGAGCCTAGGGGTTGGAACCGGGGAGCTGTTTTTT
>TRBJ2-2|TRBV5-1|NA|NA
CASSSEGSGRVTGELFF
TGCGCCAGCAGCTCGGAAGGTTCAGGGCGTGTCACCGGGGAGCTGTTTTTT
>TRBJ1-2|TRBV10-1|NA|TRBD1
CASSESRTGGSGYTF
TGCGCCAGCAGTGAGTCGCGTACAGGGGGAAGTGGCTACACCTTC
>TRBJ1-1|TRBV11-2|NA|TRBD1
CASSRGQGSNTEAFF
TGTGCCAGCAGCAGAGGACAGGGTAGTAACACTGAAGCTTTCTTT
>TRBJ2-5|TRBV2|NA|TRBD2
CASSDASGRGRETQYF
TGTGCCAGCAGTGATGCTAGCGGGAGGGGACGCGAGACCCAGTACTTC
>TRBJ2-3|TRBV27|NA|TRBD2
CASRYQGGALNAADTQYF
TGTGCCAGCAGATATCAGGGAGGGGCTCTAAATGCCGCAGATACGCAGTATTTT
>TRBJ1-1|TRBV11-1|NA|TRBD1
CASSLSQGRTEAFF
TGTGCCAGCAGCTTATCACAGGGGAGGACTGAAGCTTTCTTT
>TRBJ2-1|TRBV5-1|NA|NA
CASSRDFSYNEQFF
TGCGCCAGCAGCAGAGATTTCTCCTACAATGAGCAGTTCTTC
>TRBJ1-5|TRBV6-6|few|NA
CASSQNSQQPQHF
TGTGCCAGCAGCCAGAACAGCCAGCAGCCCCAGCATTTT
>TRBJ1-2|TRBV5-5|NA|TRBD1
CASSLAGAGGYGYTF
TGTGCCAGCAGCTTGGCCGGGGCAGGGGGGTATGGCTACACCTTC
>TRBJ2-1|TRBV7-2|NA|NA
CASSFRELVGPADNEQFF
TGTGCCAGCAGCTTCCGGGAGCTTGTGGGGCCAGCTGACAATGAGCAGTTCTTC
>TRBJ1-3|TRBV13|once|TRBD1
CASSPTGGSSGNTIYF
TGTGCCAGCAGCCCGACAGGGGGTTCGTCTGGAAACACCATATATTTT
>TRBJ2-1|TRBV7-8|NA|TRBD2
CASSLTSGGYNEQFF
TGTGCCAGCAGCTTGACTAGCGGGGGCTACAATGAGCAGTTCTTC
>TRBJ1-2|TRBV19|NA|TRBD1
CATRGQGHGYTF
TGTGCCACCAGGGGACAGGGGCATGGCTACACCTTC
>TRBJ2-1|TRBV5-4|NA|NA
CANSFPERFEQFF
TGTGCCAACAGCTTCCCCGAGAGGTTTGAGCAGTTCTTC
>TRBJ2-2|TRBV10-3|once|NA
CAITPSGEDAGELFF
TGTGCCATCACCCCCTCAGGGGAAGATGCCGGGGAGCTGTTTTTT
>TRBJ2-3|TRBV19|NA|NA
CASSPGLTDTQYF
TGTGCCAGTAGTCCGGGACTCACAGATACGCAGTATTTT
>TRBJ1-5|TRBV30|NA|NA
CAWSYTNQPQHF
TGTGCCTGGAGTTACACCAATCAGCCCCAGCATTTT
>TRBJ2-2|TRBV19|NA|TRBD1
CASSMGDRATGELFF
TGTGCCAGTAGTATGGGGGACAGGGCGACCGGGGAGCTGTTTTTT
>TRBJ1-2|TRBV11-2|NA|NA
CASSLAQGSIGYTF
TGTGCCAGCAGCTTAGCTCAGGGTAGCATTGGCTACACCTTC
>TRBJ2-7|TRBV6-6|NA|NA
CASSYAPTYEQYF
TGTGCCAGCAGTTACGCCCCTACCTACGAGCAGTACTTC
>TRBJ2-5|TRBV19|once|NA
CGSRSGETQYF
TGTGGTTCCCGTTCGGGAGAGACCCAGTACTTC
>TRBJ1-4|TRBV4-1|NA|TRBD1
CASSQRGDRANEKLFF
TGCGCCAGCAGCCAAAGAGGGGACAGGGCTAATGAAAAACTGTTTTTT
>TRBJ1-3|TRBV5-1|NA|TRBD1
CASSIAGGTGSGNTIYF
TGCGCCAGCAGCATCGCCGGAGGGACAGGCTCTGGAAACACCATATATTTT
>TRBJ2-1|TRBV7-9|NA|NA
CASSLDQLNEQFF
TGTGCCAGCAGCTTAGATCAGTTGAATGAGCAGTTCTTC
>TRBJ2-2|TRBV11-3|NA|NA
CASSLGGMMFF
TGTGCCAGCAGCTTAGGAGGGATGATGTTTTTT
>TRBJ2-1|TRBV7-2|NA|TRBD2
CASSRDPGSGGANEQFF
TGTGCCAGCAGCCGAGATCCGGGTAGCGGGGGGGCCAATGAGCAGTTCTTC
>TRBJ2-3|TRBV4-2|NA|NA
CASSPQASGDTQYF
TGTGCCAGCAGCCCACAGGCCTCAGGGGATACGCAGTATTTT
>TRBJ1-2|TRBV28|NA|NA
CASRTTAPYGYTF
TGTGCCAGCCGGACGACAGCTCCCTATGGCTACACCTTC
>TRBJ2-2|TRBV6-1|NA|TRBD1
CASRTGTENTGELFF
TGTGCCAGCAGGACCGGGACAGAGAACACCGGGGAGCTGTTTTTT
>TRBJ1-1|TRBV9|NA|TRBD1
CASSVRTGGTEAFF
TGTGCCAGCAGCGTACGGACAGGCGGCACTGAAGCTTTCTTT
>TRBJ2-1|TRBV18|NA|NA
CASSPGGPYNEQFF
TGTGCCAGCTCGCCCGGGGGACCGTACAATGAGCAGTTCTTC
>TRBJ2-7|TRBV10-3|NA|TRBD2
CAIRATSSLYPYEQYF
TGTGCCATCAGGGCGACTAGCTCGTTGTATCCCTACGAGCAGTACTTC
>TRBJ1-2|TRBV7-4|NA|TRBD1
CASSLGGAGGIEGYTF
TGTGCCAGCAGCTTAGGGGGGGCAGGGGGCATCGAAGGCTACACCTTC
>TRBJ1-6|TRBV30|once|NA
CAWSAGYNSPLHF
TGTGCCTGGAGTGCAGGGTATAATTCACCCCTCCACTTT